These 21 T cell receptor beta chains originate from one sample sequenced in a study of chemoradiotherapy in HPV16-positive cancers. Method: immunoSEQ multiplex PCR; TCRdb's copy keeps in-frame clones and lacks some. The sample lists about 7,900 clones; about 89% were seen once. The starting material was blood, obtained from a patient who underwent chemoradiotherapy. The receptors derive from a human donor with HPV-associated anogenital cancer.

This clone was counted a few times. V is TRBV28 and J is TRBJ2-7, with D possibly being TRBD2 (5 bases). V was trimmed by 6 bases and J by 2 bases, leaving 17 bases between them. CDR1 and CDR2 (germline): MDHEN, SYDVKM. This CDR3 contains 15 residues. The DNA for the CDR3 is TGTGCCAGCAGCCAATTTAGTTGGGAGCCCTACGAGCAGTACTTC. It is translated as CASSQFSWEPYEQYF. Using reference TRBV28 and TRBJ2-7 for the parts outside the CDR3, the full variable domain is DVKVTQSSRYLVKRTGEKVFLECVQDMDHENMFWYRQDPGLGLRLIYFSYDVKMKEKGDIPEGYSVSREKKERFSLILESASTNQTSMYLCASSQFSWEPYEQYFGPGTRLTVT.

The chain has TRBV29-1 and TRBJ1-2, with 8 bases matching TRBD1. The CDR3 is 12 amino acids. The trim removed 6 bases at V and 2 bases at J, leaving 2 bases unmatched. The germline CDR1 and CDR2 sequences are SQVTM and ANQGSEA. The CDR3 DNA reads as TGCAGCGTACGGACAGGGAACTATGGCTACACCTTC. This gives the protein CSVRTGNYGYTF.

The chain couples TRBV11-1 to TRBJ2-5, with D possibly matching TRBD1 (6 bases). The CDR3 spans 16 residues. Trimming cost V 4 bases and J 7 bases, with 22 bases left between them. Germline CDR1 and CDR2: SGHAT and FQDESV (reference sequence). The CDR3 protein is CASSSDSRDNGGTQYF. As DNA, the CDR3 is TGTGCCAGCAGCTCAGACTCCCGGGACAATGGGGGGACCCAGTACTTC.

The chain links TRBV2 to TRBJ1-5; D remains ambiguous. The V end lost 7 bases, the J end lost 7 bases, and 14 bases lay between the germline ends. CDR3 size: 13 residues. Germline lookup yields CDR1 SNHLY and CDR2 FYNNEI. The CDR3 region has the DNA TGTGCCAGCAACCCCAGTATAAGCCAGCCCCAGCATTTT. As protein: CASNPSISQPQHF.

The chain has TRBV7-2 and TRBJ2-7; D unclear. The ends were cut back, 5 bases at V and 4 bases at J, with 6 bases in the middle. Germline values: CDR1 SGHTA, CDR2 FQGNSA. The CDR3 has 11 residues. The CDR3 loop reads CASSEKYEQYF. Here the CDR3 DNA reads TGTGCCAGCAGCGAAAAATACGAGCAGTACTTC.

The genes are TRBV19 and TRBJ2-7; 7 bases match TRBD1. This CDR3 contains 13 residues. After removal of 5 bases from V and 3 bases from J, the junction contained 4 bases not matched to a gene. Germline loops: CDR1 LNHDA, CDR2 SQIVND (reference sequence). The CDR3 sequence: CASSLYRGYEQYF. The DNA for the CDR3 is TGTGCCAGTAGTTTATACAGGGGCTACGAGCAGTACTTC. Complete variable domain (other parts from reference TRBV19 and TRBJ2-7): DGGITQSPKYLFRKEGQNVTLSCEQNLNHDAMYWYRQDPGQGLRLIYYSQIVNDFQKGDIAEGYSVSREKKESFPLTVTSAQKNPTAFYLCASSLYRGYEQYFGPGTRLTVT.

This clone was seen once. DNA of the CDR3: TGTGCCAGCAACCGGTATGGCACTGAAGCTTTCTTT. Its translation is CASNRYGTEAFF. The genes are TRBV6-1 and TRBJ1-1; no clear D gene. CDR3 length: 12 amino acids. Trimming took off 7 bases at V and 4 bases at J, with 10 bases between the two ends. Germline lookup yields CDR1 MNHNS and CDR2 SASEGT.

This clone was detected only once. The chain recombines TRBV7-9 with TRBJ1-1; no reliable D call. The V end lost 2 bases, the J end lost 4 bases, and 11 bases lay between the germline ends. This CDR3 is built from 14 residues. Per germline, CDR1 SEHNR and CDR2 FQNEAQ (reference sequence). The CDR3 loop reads CASSLLVGSTEAFF. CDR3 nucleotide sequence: TGTGCCAGCAGCTTATTAGTAGGGAGCACTGAAGCTTTCTTT.

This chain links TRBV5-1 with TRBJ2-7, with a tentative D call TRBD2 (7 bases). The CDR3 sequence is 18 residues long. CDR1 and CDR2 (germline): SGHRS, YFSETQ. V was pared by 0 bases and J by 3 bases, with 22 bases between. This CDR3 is CASSLGPGGRTTSYEQYF. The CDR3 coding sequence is TGCGCCAGCAGCTTGGGCCCGGGGGGCCGAACGACCAGCTACGAGCAGTACTTC.

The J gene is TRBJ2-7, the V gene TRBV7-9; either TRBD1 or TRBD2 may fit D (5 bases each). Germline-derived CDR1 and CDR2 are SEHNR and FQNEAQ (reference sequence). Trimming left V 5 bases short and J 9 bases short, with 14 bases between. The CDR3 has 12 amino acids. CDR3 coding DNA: TGTGCCAGCAGCCTGGACGGGGCCCGGCAGTACTTC. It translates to CASSLDGARQYF.

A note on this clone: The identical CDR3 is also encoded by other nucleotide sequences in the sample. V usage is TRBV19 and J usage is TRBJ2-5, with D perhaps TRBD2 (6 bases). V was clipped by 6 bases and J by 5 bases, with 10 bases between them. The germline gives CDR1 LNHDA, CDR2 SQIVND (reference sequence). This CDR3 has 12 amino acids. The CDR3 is CASSPGGETQYF. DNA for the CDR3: TGTGCCAGTAGCCCTGGGGGGGAGACCCAGTACTTC. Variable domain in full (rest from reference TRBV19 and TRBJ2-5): DGGITQSPKYLFRKEGQNVTLSCEQNLNHDAMYWYRQDPGQGLRLIYYSQIVNDFQKGDIAEGYSVSREKKESFPLTVTSAQKNPTAFYLCASSPGGETQYFGPGTRLLVL.

CDR3 bases: TGTGCCAGTAGTGGCAGCTCCTATCAGCCCCAGCATTTT. It yields the protein CASSGSSYQPQHF. This chain connects TRBV19 to TRBJ1-5; D ambiguous. CDR3 length: 13 residues. CDR1 and CDR2 from the germline V gene are LNHDA and SQIVND (reference sequence). Trimming cost V 5 bases and J 5 bases, with 10 bases left between them.

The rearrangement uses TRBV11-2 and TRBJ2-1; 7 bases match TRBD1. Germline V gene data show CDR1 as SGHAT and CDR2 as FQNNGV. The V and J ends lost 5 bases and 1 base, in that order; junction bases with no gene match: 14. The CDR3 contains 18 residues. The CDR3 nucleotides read TGTGCCAGCAGCACCTTTATCAGAAAGACAGGGTCCTACAATGAGCAGTTCTTC. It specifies CASSTFIRKTGSYNEQFF.

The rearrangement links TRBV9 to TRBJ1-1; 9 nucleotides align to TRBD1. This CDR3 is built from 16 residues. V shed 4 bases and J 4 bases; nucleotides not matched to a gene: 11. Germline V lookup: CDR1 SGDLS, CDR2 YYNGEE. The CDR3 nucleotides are TGTGCCAGCAGCATATTACCGGGACAGGGCGCCACTGAAGCTTTCTTT. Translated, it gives CASSILPGQGATEAFF.

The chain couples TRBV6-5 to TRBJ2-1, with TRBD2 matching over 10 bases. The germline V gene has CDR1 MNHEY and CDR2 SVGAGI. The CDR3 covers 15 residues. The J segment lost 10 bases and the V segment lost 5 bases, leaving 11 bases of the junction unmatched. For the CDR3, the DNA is TGTGCCAGCAGTACCGGGACTAGCGATTTATACGAGCAGTTCTTC. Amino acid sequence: CASSTGTSDLYEQFF.

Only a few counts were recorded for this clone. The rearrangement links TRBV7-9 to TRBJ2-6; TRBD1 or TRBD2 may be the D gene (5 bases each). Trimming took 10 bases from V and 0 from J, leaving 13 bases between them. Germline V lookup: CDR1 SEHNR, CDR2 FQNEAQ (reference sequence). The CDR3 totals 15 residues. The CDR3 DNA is TGTGCCACCCCCGGGGCGTTCTCTGGGGCCAACGTCCTGACTTTC. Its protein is CATPGAFSGANVLTF.

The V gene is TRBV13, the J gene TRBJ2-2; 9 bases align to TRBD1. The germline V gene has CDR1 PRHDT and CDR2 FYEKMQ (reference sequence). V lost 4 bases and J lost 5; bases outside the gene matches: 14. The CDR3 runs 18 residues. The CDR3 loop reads CASSSTGWGQGETGELFF. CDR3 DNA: TGTGCCAGCAGCTCAACCGGGTGGGGACAGGGTGAAACCGGGGAGCTGTTTTTT.

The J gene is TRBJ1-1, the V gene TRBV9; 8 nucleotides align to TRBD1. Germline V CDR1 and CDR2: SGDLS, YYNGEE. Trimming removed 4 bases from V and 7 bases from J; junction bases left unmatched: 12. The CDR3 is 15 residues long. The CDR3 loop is CASSTSGQASVEAFF. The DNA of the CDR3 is TGTGCCAGCAGCACCTCGGGACAGGCTAGCGTTGAAGCTTTCTTT.

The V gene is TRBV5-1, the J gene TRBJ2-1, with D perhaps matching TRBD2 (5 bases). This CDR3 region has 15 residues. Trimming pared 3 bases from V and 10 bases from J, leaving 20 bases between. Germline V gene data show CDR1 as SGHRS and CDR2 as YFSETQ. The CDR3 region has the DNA TGCGCCAGCAGCTGGCACCCGGGGAACTTGGACGAGCAGTTCTTC. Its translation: CASSWHPGNLDEQFF.

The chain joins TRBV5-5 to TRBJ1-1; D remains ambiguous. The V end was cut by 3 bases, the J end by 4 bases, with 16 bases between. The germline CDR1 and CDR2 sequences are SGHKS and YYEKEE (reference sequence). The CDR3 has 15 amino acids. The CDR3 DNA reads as TGTGCCAGCAGCTATGGTGGCAGCCAAGCCACTGAAGCTTTCTTT. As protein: CASSYGGSQATEAFF.

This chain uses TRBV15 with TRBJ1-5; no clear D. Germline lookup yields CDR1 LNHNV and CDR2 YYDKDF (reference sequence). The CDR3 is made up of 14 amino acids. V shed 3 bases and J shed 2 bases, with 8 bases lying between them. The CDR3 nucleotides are TGTGCCACCAGCAGTGGAGATGGCAATCAGCCCCAGCATTTT. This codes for CATSSGDGNQPQHF.